A selection of T cell receptor beta chains follows, all from one sample in a study of neurological immune-mediated disorders. In TCRdb, the 5' RACE reads were re-called with MiXCR into one record per CDR3 protein. The sample contains about 65,000 distinct CDR3 sequences, more than 3.5% of which appear only once. Source material: PBMCs. The receptors were sampled from a man aged 50 to 60 with multiple sclerosis. Both conserved end residues are part of each CDR3. Fields, in order: clone size, D gene, J gene, V gene, CDR3 length, CDR3 protein, CDR3 DNA. A D gene is named only where the DNA matches it firmly. Where a row states a size, it is once, few, many or the class of an expanded clone; other rows omit it.

>many|TRBD1|TRBJ2-3|TRBV7-9|16
CASSFLGQGGSDTQYF
TGTGCCAGCAGCTTTCTGGGACAGGGAGGATCAGATACGCAGTATTTT
>NA|TRBD2|TRBJ2-1|TRBV3-1|16
CASSARGLASYNEHLF
TGTGCCAGCAGCGCCCGGGGACTAGCCTCCTACAATGAGCATCTCTTC
>many|TRBD1|TRBJ2-5|TRBV4-2|16
CASSQGSTGIQETQYF
TGTGCCAGCAGCCAAGGCTCGACAGGGATTCAAGAGACCCAGTACTTC
>many|TRBD1|TRBJ1-4|TRBV6-6|16
CASTPGWGQVNEKLFF
TGTGCCAGCACCCCTGGATGGGGACAGGTTAATGAAAAACTGTTTTTT
>many|NA|TRBJ2-5|TRBV5-1|13
CASSSTGLKTQYF
TGCGCCAGCAGCTCAACAGGGTTAAAGACCCAGTACTTC
>many|NA|TRBJ2-5|TRBV5-1|16
CASSFTFASYQETQYF
TGCGCCAGCAGCTTCACCTTCGCTAGCTACCAAGAGACCCAGTACTTC
>many|NA|TRBJ1-5|TRBV3-1|16
CASSQNGPGGNQPQHF
TGTGCCAGCAGCCAAAACGGACCCGGGGGGAATCAGCCCCAGCATTTT
>many|NA|TRBJ2-3|TRBV7-9|12
CASSSQGNTQYF
TGTGCCAGCAGCTCACAGGGAAATACGCAGTATTTT
>many|NA|TRBJ1-2|TRBV12-3/TRBV12-4|15
CASSSPGPKGYGYTF
TGTGCCAGCAGTTCGCCGGGCCCAAAGGGCTATGGCTACACCTTC
>many|NA|TRBJ1-2|TRBV12-3/TRBV12-4|13
CASSEGTIQGYTF
TGTGCCAGCAGCGAAGGGACAATTCAGGGCTACACCTTC
>many|TRBD1|TRBJ2-7|TRBV7-8|14
CASTEGQATYEQYF
TGTGCCAGCACCGAGGGACAGGCTACCTACGAGCAGTACTTC
>few|NA|TRBJ1-5|TRBV7-2|13
CASSTQGNQPQNF
TGTGCCAGCAGCACCCAGGGGAATCAGCCCCAGAATTTT
>many|NA|TRBJ1-2|TRBV5-1|14
CASSQGSPQNYYTF
TGCGCCAGCAGCCAAGGGTCACCTCAGAACTACTACACCTTC
>many|TRBD1|TRBJ2-4|TRBV12-5|18
CASGLLRGQGWAKNIQYF
TGTGCTAGTGGTTTGCTTCGGGGACAGGGGTGGGCCAAAAACATTCAGTACTTC
>many|TRBD2|TRBJ2-3|TRBV7-2|16
CASSLVWRGSTDTQYF
TGTGCCAGCAGCTTAGTTTGGCGGGGGAGCACAGATACGCAGTATTTT
>many|NA|TRBJ2-6|TRBV3-1|18
CASSQAATSSSGANVLTF
TGTGCCAGCAGCCAAGCGGCCACCTCTTCCTCTGGGGCCAACGTCCTGACTTTC
>many|NA|TRBJ1-2|TRBV10-3|13
CAISEQGDYGYTF
TGTGCCATCAGTGAACAGGGAGACTATGGCTACACCTTC